The 30 T cell receptor beta chains presented below share a single source sample, sequenced in a study of cytomegalovirus exposure and HLA in healthy donors. PCR amplification relied on 60 Vbeta primers (plus 13 Jbeta primers). The method was immunoSEQ multiplex PCR; TCRdb's version includes in-frame clones alone and lacks a portion of them. The sample holds around 170,000 clones; about 84% are singletons and the top ten take 1.3%. Sequencing was done on a sample of PBMCs. The receptors come from a man aged 50 to 59 in good health and CMV-seropositive.

The V and J genes are TRBV28 and TRBJ2-1; 9 nucleotides agree with TRBD2. J gave up 0 bases and V 6 bases, and 12 bases lay outside the gene matches. From germline, CDR1 is MDHEN and CDR2 SYDVKM. The CDR3 runs 18 residues. CDR3 sequence: CASRTSGSRTSSYNEQFF. DNA for the CDR3: TGTGCCAGCAGGACTAGCGGAAGTCGAACGAGCTCCTACAATGAGCAGTTCTTC.

The J gene is TRBJ2-6, the V gene TRBV6-1; tentative D call: TRBD1 (5 bases). Trimming cost V 6 bases and J 3 bases, with 12 bases left between them. The CDR3 totals 15 residues. Germline V gene data show CDR1 as MNHNS and CDR2 as SASEGT. CDR3 sequence (DNA): TGTGCCAGCAGAGTCCAGGGCCTTGGGGCCAACGTCCTGACTTTC. Residues: CASRVQGLGANVLTF.

J is TRBJ2-3 and V is TRBV5-1; D is possibly TRBD2 (6 bases). The germline V gene encodes CDR1 SGHRS and CDR2 YFSETQ. V lost 2 bases and J lost 8, with 15 bases in between. The CDR3 sequence is 14 residues long. CDR3 DNA sequence: TGCGCCAGCAGCTTCGGGGAGGTGGCAGGTACGCAGTATTTT. Its translation: CASSFGEVAGTQYF.

V and J are TRBV6-5 and TRBJ2-2; 9 positions match TRBD2. V gave up 4 bases and J gave up 3 bases; unmatched junction bases: 6. Germline values: CDR1 MNHEY, CDR2 SVGAGI. This CDR3 has 16 residues. For the CDR3, the DNA is TGTGCCAGCAGTTCCGAGCGGGAGGAGGACACCGGGGAGCTGTTTTTT. This codes for CASSSEREEDTGELFF.

This chain uses TRBV28 with TRBJ2-5, with unresolved D. Per the germline V gene, CDR1 is MDHEN and CDR2 is SYDVKM. This CDR3 spans 15 amino acids. With 5 bases removed from V and 4 bases from J, the gap between germline ends came to 17 bases. This CDR3 is CASSPAQAGLETQYF. The DNA of the CDR3 is TGTGCCAGCAGTCCAGCCCAGGCTGGGTTAGAGACCCAGTACTTC.

This sequence joins TRBV2 and TRBJ2-1; 11 nucleotides line up with TRBD2. Germline trimming cut 5 bases from V and 2 bases from J; bases unmatched to any gene: 5. The CDR3 spans 16 residues. Germline V gene data show CDR1 as SNHLY and CDR2 as FYNNEI. Here the CDR3 DNA reads TGTGCCAGCAGTAATCCTAGCGGGAGGACCTACAATGAGCAGTTCTTC. Translating gives CASSNPSGRTYNEQFF.

V gene TRBV6-1 combines with J gene TRBJ2-5, with D possibly TRBD2 on 8 matching bases. Trimming left V 4 bases short and J 5 bases short, with 20 bases between. CDR1 and CDR2 (germline): MNHNS, SASEGT. The CDR3 length is 16 residues. The CDR3: CASSADRRGVVETQYF. CDR3 coding DNA: TGTGCCAGCAGTGCGGACAGGCGGGGGGTGGTGGAGACCCAGTACTTC.

The CDR3 protein is CASSHSGQLGTEAFF. The CDR3 DNA reads as TGTGCCAGCAGCCATTCAGGACAGTTGGGCACTGAAGCTTTCTTT. This chain uses TRBV4-2 with TRBJ1-1, with a possible D match to TRBD1 (6 bases). This CDR3 contains 15 residues. Trimming cost V 3 bases and J 4 bases, with 15 bases left between them. Germline V gives CDR1 LGHNA, CDR2 YNFKEQ.

This clone showed up just once. This chain joins TRBV4-2 and TRBJ2-7; D possibly corresponds to TRBD1 (5 bases). The CDR3 spans 16 residues. V shed 1 base and J shed 0 bases, with 13 bases lying between them. The V gene's germline CDR1 is LGHNA and CDR2 YNFKEQ. For the CDR3, the DNA is TGTGCCAGCAGCCAAGTAGGATCAGACAGCTCCTACGAGCAGTACTTC. Protein sequence: CASSQVGSDSSYEQYF.

The J gene is TRBJ1-4, the V gene TRBV6-1; possible D gene TRBD1, 6 bases. The V gene's germline CDR1 is MNHNS and CDR2 SASEGT. The CDR3 length is 14 residues. V gave up 6 bases and J gave up 6 bases, with 14 bases separating them. The CDR3 DNA follows: TGTGCCAGCAGCCACAGGGAAGGGGATGAAAAACTGTTTTTT. This translates into CASSHREGDEKLFF.

The chain carries TRBV11-2 and TRBJ2-5; the D gene is possibly TRBD1 (7 bases). The CDR3 extends over 13 amino acids. Germline lookup yields CDR1 SGHAT and CDR2 FQNNGV. The germline V and J ends were trimmed by 7 bases and 2 bases, with 11 bases remaining between them. The DNA for the CDR3 is TGTGCCAGCACCAGGGGGGTACAAGAGACCCAGTACTTC. Its protein product is CASTRGVQETQYF.

This clone has only one observation. V and J are TRBV6-5 and TRBJ2-7; D is perhaps TRBD1 (6 bases). CDR3 length: 14 residues. The V gene's germline CDR1 is MNHEY and CDR2 SVGAGI. V gave up 5 bases and J gave up 2 bases, with 13 bases separating them. The CDR3 reads CASSAPGQPYEQYF. The DNA of the CDR3 is TGTGCCAGCAGTGCACCGGGACAACCCTACGAGCAGTACTTC.

V usage is TRBV7-8 and J usage is TRBJ1-5; TRBD1 agrees at 10 bases. The V and J ends lost 5 bases and 7 bases, in that order; junction bases with no gene match: 8. CDR1 and CDR2 from the germline V gene are SGHVS and FQNEAQ. The CDR3 runs 15 residues. The CDR3 DNA reads TGTGCCAGCAGCCTGTGGGACAGGGGTAACCAGCCCCAGCATTTT. Protein product: CASSLWDRGNQPQHF.

The CDR3 loop is CASSYSPRQGTYEQYF. DNA for the CDR3: TGTGCCAGCAGTTACTCCCCCCGACAGGGTACCTACGAGCAGTACTTC. The chain couples TRBV6-5 to TRBJ2-7; TRBD1 aligns across 7 bases. CDR3 length equals 16 residues. CDR1 is MNHEY, CDR2 SVGAGI, per germline. Losses at the gene ends were 0 bases for V and 2 bases for J; bases not matched to a gene: 7.

The chain combines TRBV6-6 with TRBJ2-5; D is possibly TRBD2 (5 bases). V was pared by 7 bases and J by 0 bases, with 9 bases between. In germline, CDR1 is MNHNY, CDR2 SVGAGI (reference sequence). This CDR3 is built from 13 residues. The DNA for the CDR3 is TGTGCCAGCAACACGAGGGACCAAGAGACCCAGTACTTC. Protein: CASNTRDQETQYF.

The rearrangement uses TRBV14 and TRBJ2-7, with D perhaps TRBD1 (6 bases). Trimming stripped 0 bases from V and 2 bases from J, with 11 bases between. CDR3 length equals 15 residues. Germline V gives CDR1 SGHDN, CDR2 FVKESK. DNA of the CDR3: TGTGCCAGCAGCCAAGAGGACAGAATTACCTACGAGCAGTACTTC. Amino acid sequence: CASSQEDRITYEQYF.

The chain carries TRBV15 and TRBJ1-1, with a tentative D call TRBD1 (5 bases). The CDR3 length is 14 residues. Trimming took off 5 bases at V and 4 bases at J, with 14 bases between the two ends. Germline V gives CDR1 LNHNV, CDR2 YYDKDF (reference sequence). The CDR3 spells CATSLSGGGTEAFF. The CDR3 DNA follows: TGTGCCACCAGCCTTTCGGGGGGGGGCACTGAAGCTTTCTTT.

This clone was recorded once. The rearrangement links TRBV11-2 to TRBJ2-7; TRBD2 matches 13 bases. Trimming took 5 bases from V and 3 from J; bases not matched to a gene: 4. CDR1 SGHAT and CDR2 FQNNGV come from the germline V gene. The CDR3 has 15 amino acids. CDR3 sequence (DNA): TGTGCCAGCAGCCTCGGGACTAGCGGGATCTACGAGCAGTACTTC. This translates into CASSLGTSGIYEQYF.

V and J are TRBV4-2 and TRBJ2-7, with 14 bases identical to TRBD2. This CDR3 comprises 19 residues. Germline V gives CDR1 LGHNA, CDR2 YNFKEQ. V dropped 1 base and J dropped 3; count of bases not matched to a gene: 11. The CDR3 here is CASSQVSGTSGRTSYEQYF. In DNA, the CDR3 is TGTGCCAGCAGCCAAGTTAGTGGGACTAGCGGGAGAACGAGCTACGAGCAGTACTTC.

V is TRBV4-3 and J is TRBJ2-2; 12 bases agree with TRBD1. This CDR3 has 18 amino acids. V was clipped by 1 base and J by 7 bases; unmatched bases: 10. Germline assignment: CDR1 LGHNA and CDR2 YSLEER. The CDR3 DNA is TGCGCCAGCAGCCAAGGTTGGGGACAGGGGGCAGGGGTCGGGGAGCTGTTTTTT. This translates into CASSQGWGQGAGVGELFF.

The chain joins TRBV19 to TRBJ2-3; weak D call: TRBD1 (6 bases). Germline CDR1 and CDR2: LNHDA and SQIVND (reference sequence). V was shortened by 3 bases and J by 6 bases, with 16 bases between the two germline ends. The CDR3 extends over 15 amino acids. CDR3 sequence reads: CASSIPDRGQDTQYF. The CDR3 region has the DNA TGTGCCAGTAGTATCCCGGACAGAGGGCAGGATACGCAGTATTTT.

The V and J genes are TRBV4-3 and TRBJ1-5; 10 bases are shared with TRBD1. Germline loops: CDR1 LGHNA, CDR2 YSLEER. The length of the CDR3 is 15 residues. Trimming at V came to 0 bases and at J to 7 bases, leaving 3 bases not matched to a gene. CDR3 loop: CASSQDGTGEQPQHF. CDR3 nucleotides: TGCGCCAGCAGCCAAGATGGGACAGGGGAGCAGCCCCAGCATTTT.

The CDR3 reads CASSYTGGSSSPLHF. For the CDR3, the DNA is TGTGCCAGCAGTTACACAGGGGGAAGTAGTTCACCCCTCCACTTT. The V and J genes are TRBV6-5 and TRBJ1-6, with TRBD1 identical over 8 bases. With 2 bases clipped from V and 9 bases from J, the junction kept 6 bases outside the gene matches. CDR1 is MNHEY and CDR2 is SVGAGI in the germline V gene. This CDR3 region has 15 residues.

The chain is built from TRBV14 and TRBJ2-7; tentative D call: TRBD1 (5 bases). V was trimmed by 1 base and J by 8 bases, leaving 9 bases between them. CDR1 and CDR2 (germline): SGHDN, FVKESK. The CDR3 contains 12 residues. CDR3 protein: CASSQVRGKQYF. CDR3 nucleotide sequence: TGTGCCAGCAGCCAAGTAAGGGGAAAGCAGTACTTC.

This clone has just a few counts. This chain joins TRBV11-2 and TRBJ1-3; TRBD1 aligns across 7 bases. This CDR3 is built from 16 residues. The V segment lost 5 bases and the J segment 4 bases; nucleotides outside the gene matches: 11. Germline CDR1 SGHAT, CDR2 FQNNGV. The chain's CDR3 is CASSPPEGARGNTIYF. The CDR3 nucleotides are TGTGCCAGCAGCCCCCCGGAGGGGGCAAGAGGAAACACCATATATTTT.

V is TRBV27 and J is TRBJ2-2; the match to TRBD2 covers 12 bases. The CDR3 consists of 16 residues. V shed 9 bases and J 0 bases; nucleotides not matched to a gene: 5. From germline, CDR1 is MNHEY and CDR2 SMNVEV (reference sequence). DNA of the CDR3: TGTGCCAGTTGGACTAGCGGGGCCGCGAACACCGGGGAGCTGTTTTTT. The encoded protein is CASWTSGAANTGELFF.

This clone was counted a few times. The V call is TRBV7-3, the J call TRBJ2-7; 9 nucleotides agree with TRBD1. Germline CDR1 SGHTA, CDR2 FQGTGA. This CDR3 spans 16 amino acids. The trim removed 2 bases at V and 1 base at J, leaving 6 bases unmatched. The CDR3 region is CASSLVGDRVSYEQYF. The CDR3 DNA sequence: TGTGCCAGCAGCTTAGTTGGGGACAGGGTGTCCTACGAGCAGTACTTC.

The chain links TRBV5-4 to TRBJ2-7; TRBD2 is a possible D gene (6 bases). V gave up 3 bases and J gave up 5 bases, with 9 bases separating them. The germline CDR1 and CDR2 sequences are SGHNT and YYREEE (reference sequence). The CDR3 consists of 12 residues. The CDR3 DNA reads TGTGCCAGCAGCTGGGAGGCCCACGAGCAGTACTTC. Amino acid sequence: CASSWEAHEQYF.

V gene TRBV5-1 combines with J gene TRBJ2-7, with D maybe TRBD2 (5 bases). The CDR3 totals 14 residues. Germline CDR1 reads SGHRS; CDR2 reads YFSETQ. V dropped 6 bases and J dropped 0 bases, with 13 bases sitting between them. The CDR3 spells CASNQTAASYEQYF. CDR3 nucleotides: TGCGCCAGCAACCAAACAGCGGCCTCCTACGAGCAGTACTTC.

This chain links TRBV4-1 with TRBJ2-2; 7 bases align to TRBD2. V dropped 0 bases and J dropped 6; count of bases not matched to a gene: 10. The V gene's germline CDR1 is MGHRA and CDR2 YSYEKL. The CDR3 extends over 17 amino acids. CDR3: CASSQDRAGSPPGELFF. CDR3 DNA: TGCGCCAGCAGCCAAGATCGAGCGGGGTCGCCTCCCGGGGAGCTGTTTTTT.